This entry lists 14 T cell receptor beta chains sequenced from one sample in a study of cytomegalovirus exposure and HLA in healthy donors (dated by TCRdb to 2015 to 2018). The library was built by means of the immunoSEQ multiplex PCR assay. For the multiplex PCR, a mixture combining 60 forward primers for TCR Vbeta segments and 13 reverse primers for TCR Jbeta segments was used. This is the immuneACCESS table as TCRdb keeps it, with only in-frame sequences that have V and J called. A part of the clones is gone; compared with another copy, unresolved V genes explain less than half, and the rest is unexplained. Present in this sample are roughly 200,000 clones, about four fifths of which were seen just once. The ten largest clones add up to roughly 0.5% of the sample. Sequencing was done on a sample of PBMCs. These receptor sequences come from a woman aged 45 to 65 in good health and CMV-seronegative.

The chain has TRBV28 and TRBJ1-5; D ambiguous. The germline V gene encodes CDR1 MDHEN and CDR2 SYDVKM. Trimming left V 5 bases short and J 4 bases short, with 15 bases between. The CDR3 is made up of 15 amino acids. The CDR3 bases are TGTGCCAGCAGTCCCACACGGGGAAGGAATCAGCCCCAGCATTTT. Its protein is CASSPTRGRNQPQHF.

The rearrangement joins TRBV27 to TRBJ2-5, with unresolved D. The end of the DNA is better explained by TRBJ2-7, so the J call may be wrong. This CDR3 spans 11 amino acids. CDR1 and CDR2 from the germline V gene are MNHEY and SMNVEV (reference sequence). Here the CDR3 reads CASSLSYEQYF. In nucleotides, the CDR3 is TGTGCCAGCAGTTTATCGTACGAGCAGTACTTC.

V is TRBV7-2 and J is TRBJ2-2, with TRBD2 matching over 8 bases. With 2 bases clipped from V and 7 bases from J, the junction kept 6 bases outside the gene matches. The CDR3 loop spans 15 amino acids. Germline V gene sequence: CDR1 SGHTA, CDR2 FQGNSA. Here the CDR3 reads CASSLSGGAFGELFF. CDR3 bases: TGTGCCAGCAGCTTATCCGGGGGGGCGTTCGGGGAGCTGTTTTTT.

For the CDR3, the DNA is TGTGCCAGCAGCTTAGAGAGAGGAGAGACCCAGTACTTC. Translated: CASSLERGETQYF. This rearrangement joins TRBV7-3 to TRBJ2-5; D not certain. The V and J ends lost 2 bases and 4 bases respectively, with 8 bases between them. This CDR3 contains 13 residues. CDR1 is SGHTA, CDR2 FQGTGA, per germline.

The chain joins TRBV5-1 to TRBJ2-5; 9 bases are a match to TRBD1. The end of the DNA is better explained by TRBJ2-7, so the J call may be wrong. This CDR3 is built from 16 residues. Germline CDR1 SGHRS, CDR2 YFSETQ. The CDR3: CASSTTTGGAPYEQYF. In DNA form, the CDR3 reads TGCGCCAGCAGCACAACAACAGGGGGCGCCCCCTACGAGCAGTACTTC.

This rearrangement joins TRBV30 to TRBJ1-1; possibly TRBD1 for D (5 bases). The CDR3 sequence is 13 residues long. Per the germline V gene, CDR1 is GTSNPN and CDR2 is SVGIG (reference sequence). The V end was cut by 2 bases, the J end by 0 bases, with 7 bases between. The CDR3 region is CAWSTGMNTEAFF. In DNA form, the CDR3 reads TGTGCCTGGAGTACAGGCATGAACACTGAAGCTTTCTTT. Supplemented by reference TRBV30 and TRBJ1-1, the full variable domain reads SQTIHQWPATLVQPVGSPLSLECTVEGTSNPNLYWYRQAAGRGLQLLFYSVGIGQISSEVPQNLSASRPQDRQFILSSKKLLLSDSGFYLCAWSTGMNTEAFFGQGTRLTVV.

The J gene is TRBJ1-2, the V gene TRBV18; 7 positions agree with TRBD1. Per germline, CDR1 KGHSH and CDR2 LQKENI. The CDR3 contains 17 residues. V gave up 1 base and J gave up 0 bases; unmatched junction bases: 8. This CDR3 is CASSPLGPGGSNYGYTF. Written as DNA, the CDR3 is TGTGCCAGCTCACCACTTGGTCCAGGGGGATCTAACTATGGCTACACCTTC. The whole variable domain, filled in from reference TRBV18 and TRBJ1-2, reads NAGVMQNPRHLVRRRGQEARLRCSPMKGHSHVYWYRQLPEEGLKFMVYLQKENIIDESGMPKERFSAEFPKEGPSILRIQQVVRGDSAAYFCASSPLGPGGSNYGYTFGSGTRLTVV.

This clone has just a few counts. The chain recombines TRBV19 with TRBJ2-1; D is uncertain. The ends were cut back, 7 bases at V and 4 bases at J, with 5 bases in the middle. The CDR3 spans 11 residues. In germline, CDR1 is LNHDA, CDR2 SQIVND (reference sequence). CDR3 region: CASTQYNEQFF. In DNA, the CDR3 is TGTGCCAGTACTCAGTACAATGAGCAGTTCTTC. Looking up the rest from reference TRBV19 and TRBJ2-1 gives the full variable domain: DGGITQSPKYLFRKEGQNVTLSCEQNLNHDAMYWYRQDPGQGLRLIYYSQIVNDFQKGDIAEGYSVSREKKESFPLTVTSAQKNPTAFYLCASTQYNEQFFGPGTRLTVL.

The chain carries TRBV7-3 and TRBJ1-3, with D uncertain. There are 14 residues in the CDR3. Germline CDR1 is SGHTA and CDR2 is FQGTGA. V dropped 5 bases and J dropped 2 bases, with 10 bases sitting between them. The DNA for the CDR3 is TGTGCCAGCAGCGTTACGGGAGCTGGAAACACCATATATTTT. Translation: CASSVTGAGNTIYF.

The CDR3 DNA sequence: TGTGCCAGCAGGTCCGACAGGGGACTTTCCTACAATGAGCAGTTCTTC. Amino acids: CASRSDRGLSYNEQFF. The chain combines TRBV7-8 with TRBJ2-1; 8 nucleotides align to TRBD1. The V gene's germline CDR1 is SGHVS and CDR2 FQNEAQ. V gave up 6 bases and J gave up 1 base; unmatched junction bases: 8. The CDR3 is 16 amino acids.

This clone has a handful of counts. Sequence at one end of the junction differs from germline and may be a read error. In DNA, the CDR3 is TGTGCCAGCAGTGGACGGGGTTTCTTC. Translation gives CASSGRGFF. This chain links TRBV25-1 with TRBJ2-7, with D possibly TRBD2 on 5 matching bases. This CDR3 region has 9 residues. The germline gives CDR1 MGHDK, CDR2 SYGVNS.

J is TRBJ2-5 and V is TRBV18, with D hard to call. Germline CDR1 KGHSH, CDR2 LQKENI. Between the trimmed V and J ends, which lost 3 bases and 1 base, there was a span of 9 bases. This CDR3 is 14 amino acids long. The CDR3 loop reads CASSPQATQETQYF. The CDR3 DNA is TGTGCCAGCTCACCGCAAGCGACCCAAGAGACCCAGTACTTC.

This chain links TRBV5-6 with TRBJ2-3, with 11 bases fitting TRBD2. Germline values: CDR1 SGHDT, CDR2 YYEEEE. After removal of 4 bases from V and 1 base from J, the junction contained 8 bases not matched to a gene. The CDR3 has 17 amino acids. CDR3 in amino acids: CASSALTSGGGTDTQYF. CDR3 nucleotide sequence: TGTGCCAGCAGCGCCCTAACTAGCGGGGGAGGCACAGATACGCAGTATTTT. Combining the CDR3 with reference TRBV5-6 and TRBJ2-3 gives the whole variable domain DAGVTQSPTHLIKTRGQQVTLRCSPKSGHDTVSWYQQALGQGPQFIFQYYEEEERQRGNFPDRFSGHQFPNYSSELNVNALLLGDSALYLCASSALTSGGGTDTQYFGPGTRLTVL.

The chain has TRBV29-1 and TRBJ1-2; no clear D. The germline gives CDR1 SQVTM, CDR2 ANQGSEA. Deletions cut 4 bases from V and 4 bases from J, with 10 bases between. The CDR3 sequence is 12 residues long. CDR3 in DNA: TGCAGCGTTGTGGACGGACTCTATGGCTACACCTTC. Translated: CSVVDGLYGYTF.